This is a list of T cell receptor beta chains from one sample in a study of blood T cell repertoires in COVID-19. Repertoires were generated with immunoSEQ multiplex PCR, while TCRdb's copy carries only in-frame clones and drops some. There are roughly 130,000 clones in the sample; 90% occur only once, and less than 5% lies in the top ten. Sample: peripheral blood. The receptors were gathered from a man aged 60 to 75 with COVID-19, enrolled during active disease. CDR3s include the opening cysteine and the closing phenylalanine or tryptophan. A D gene is named only where the DNA matches it firmly.

V gene	D gene	J gene	CDR3 protein	CDR3 DNA
TRBV19	TRBD1	TRBJ2-1	CASSRDRGDNEQFF	TGTGCCAGTAGCAGGGACAGGGGAGACAATGAGCAGTTCTTC
TRBV5-1	.	TRBJ1-1	CASSLGGLGYTEAFF	TGCGCCAGCAGCTTGGGGGGCCTAGGGTACACTGAAGCTTTCTTT
TRBV6-5	TRBD2	TRBJ2-5	CASMRGWQETQYF	TGTGCCAGCATGCGGGGGTGGCAAGAGACCCAGTACTTC
TRBV6-5	TRBD1	TRBJ1-6	CASRFAQGAGSPLHF	TGTGCCAGCAGATTCGCCCAGGGGGCAGGATCACCCCTCCACTTT
TRBV19	.	TRBJ2-1	CASSALGGTHNEQFF	TGTGCCAGTAGTGCGCTAGGCGGGACCCACAATGAGCAGTTCTTC
TRBV29-1	.	TRBJ2-7	CSVEDNRRGHEQYF	TGCAGCGTTGAAGATAACCGAAGGGGCCACGAGCAGTACTTC
TRBV11-3	.	TRBJ1-2	CASSLLGAKGYGYTF	TGTGCCAGCAGCTTACTGGGGGCAAAGGGCTATGGCTACACCTTC
TRBV10-2	.	TRBJ2-1	CASTSAGSLDEQFF	TGCGCCAGCACGAGTGCCGGGAGTTTAGATGAGCAGTTCTTC
TRBV20-1	.	TRBJ1-2	CSASTREDYGYTF	TGCAGTGCTAGTACCAGGGAGGACTATGGCTACACCTTC
TRBV24-1	.	TRBJ2-1	CATSDLGRYNEQFF	TGTGCCACCAGTGATTTGGGGCGCTACAATGAGCAGTTCTTC
TRBV11-3	.	TRBJ1-6	CASSARDTANSPLHF	TGTGCCAGCAGCGCCCGGGACACAGCCAATTCACCCCTCCACTTT
TRBV5-1	.	TRBJ2-1	CASSSSFRGGEQFF	TGCGCCAGCAGCTCCTCTTTCCGGGGAGGTGAGCAGTTCTTC